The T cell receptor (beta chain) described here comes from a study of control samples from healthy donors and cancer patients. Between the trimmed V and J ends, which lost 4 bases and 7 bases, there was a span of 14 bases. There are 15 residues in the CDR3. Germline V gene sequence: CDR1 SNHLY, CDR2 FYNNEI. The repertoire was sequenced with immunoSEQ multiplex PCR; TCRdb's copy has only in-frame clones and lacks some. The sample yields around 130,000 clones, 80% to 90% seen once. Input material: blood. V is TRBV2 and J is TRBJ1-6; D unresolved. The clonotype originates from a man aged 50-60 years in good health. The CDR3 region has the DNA TGTGCCAGCAGTGGTCGGCAGTCTCTAAATTCACCCCTCCACTTT. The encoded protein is CASSGRQSLNSPLHF.